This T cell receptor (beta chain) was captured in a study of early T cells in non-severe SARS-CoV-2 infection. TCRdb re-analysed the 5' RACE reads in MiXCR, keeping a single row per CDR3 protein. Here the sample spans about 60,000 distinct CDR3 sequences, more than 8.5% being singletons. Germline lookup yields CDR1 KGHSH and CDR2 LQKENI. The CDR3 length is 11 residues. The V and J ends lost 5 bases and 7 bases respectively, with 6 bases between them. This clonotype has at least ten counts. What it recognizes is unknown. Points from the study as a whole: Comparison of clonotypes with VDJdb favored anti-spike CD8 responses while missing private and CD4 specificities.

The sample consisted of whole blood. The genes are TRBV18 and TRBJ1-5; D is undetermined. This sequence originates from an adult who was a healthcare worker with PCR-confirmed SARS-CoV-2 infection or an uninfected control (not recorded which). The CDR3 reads CASSSGQPQHF. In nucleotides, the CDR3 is TGTGCCAGCTCATCCGGCCAGCCCCAGCATTTT.